This T cell receptor beta chain was obtained from a study of graft-versus-host responses after intestinal transplantation. Study context: All recipients were transplanted with multivisceral, liver-intestinal, or isolated intestinal grafts.

As to this clone: Its antigen is not identified.

CDR1 and CDR2 from the germline V gene are MDHEN and SYDVKM. The length of the CDR3 is 12 residues. V was pared by 3 bases and J by 3 bases, with 5 bases between. Clones were sequenced by immunoSEQ multiplex PCR, and TCRdb holds only the in-frame ones, with some missing. This table has approximately 93,000 clones, 80% to 95% appearing once. Findings and caveats of the study: Graft-donor T cell macrochimerism in patients accompanied high graft-versus-host to host-versus-graft clonal ratios in allografts. There was an association between peak levels of circulating GvH clones and early post-transplant HvG declines. GvH clonotypes were identified within recipient marrow, with a subset emerging first in ileum or blood.

The receptor's source is a human donor who was the organ donor for an intestinal transplant. V usage is TRBV28 and J usage is TRBJ1-1; D remains unclear. Sequenced material: unstimulated CD8+ T cells sorted from spleen or lymph node cells, taken before transplant. CDR3 sequence: CASSFYYTEAFF. The DNA of the CDR3 is TGTGCCAGCAGTTTTTATTACACTGAAGCTTTCTTT.